One and the same sample provided the 17 T cell receptor beta chains below, sequenced in a study of cytomegalovirus exposure and HLA in healthy donors. A multiplex PCR was run with 60 Vbeta primers and 13 Jbeta primers. Sequencing was performed with immunoSEQ multiplex PCR; in TCRdb, only in-frame clones are kept and a portion is missing. This table holds about 99,000 clones, around 10% found once. The sequencing sample was made of PBMCs. These receptor sequences come from a middle-aged man in good health and CMV-seropositive.

The chain has TRBV7-9 and TRBJ2-7; 9 positions agree with TRBD1. The trim removed 5 bases at V and 4 bases at J, leaving 6 bases unmatched. CDR1 SEHNR and CDR2 FQNEAQ come from the germline V gene (reference sequence). CDR3 length equals 14 residues. Here the CDR3 DNA reads TGTGCCAGCAGCCGGGGACAGGGCCTTTACGAGCAGTACTTC. Protein sequence: CASSRGQGLYEQYF.

The rearrangement links TRBV4-2 to TRBJ2-1; D gene uncertain. This CDR3 region has 13 residues. V was cut by 0 bases and J by 7 bases, with 7 bases left in between. Germline-derived CDR1 and CDR2 are LGHNA and YNFKEQ. The CDR3 bases are TGTGCCAGCAGCCAAGATCGCACTAATGAGCAGTTCTTC. Translated, it gives CASSQDRTNEQFF.

This clone was seen more than once but under ten times. This chain joins TRBV4-2 and TRBJ2-2; 12 bases are a match to TRBD2. The germline CDR1 and CDR2 sequences are LGHNA and YNFKEQ. The V segment lost 6 bases and the J segment 7 bases; nucleotides outside the gene matches: 9. CDR3 length: 16 amino acids. The CDR3, as DNA: TGTGCCAGCAGTCCTACGACTAGCGGGAGTATCGGGGAGCTGTTTTTT. This encodes CASSPTTSGSIGELFF.

This clone showed up just a few times. V is TRBV25-1 and J is TRBJ2-4; 9 bases fit TRBD1. Per the germline V gene, CDR1 is MGHDK and CDR2 is SYGVNS. The CDR3 covers 14 residues. V was clipped by 7 bases and J by 8 bases; unmatched bases: 9. The CDR3 protein is CASNTGGKGYIQYF. In nucleotides, the CDR3 is TGTGCCAGCAATACAGGGGGCAAGGGATACATTCAGTACTTC.

This chain connects TRBV28 to TRBJ2-3; 7 nucleotides line up with TRBD2. The germline V gene encodes CDR1 MDHEN and CDR2 SYDVKM. V shed 3 bases and J 5 bases; nucleotides not matched to a gene: 11. CDR3 size: 16 residues. CDR3: CASSLGGSAMEDTQYF. CDR3 sequence (DNA): TGTGCCAGCAGTTTGGGCGGGAGCGCTATGGAAGATACGCAGTATTTT.

This chain connects TRBV7-9 to TRBJ2-1, with 12 bases that match TRBD1. CDR1 and CDR2 (germline): SEHNR, FQNEAQ (reference sequence). With V trimmed by 3 bases and J by 8 bases, 8 bases remained unmatched. There are 16 residues in the CDR3. The CDR3 loop is CASSFSLGQGAYEQFF. The CDR3 DNA reads TGTGCCAGCAGCTTCTCCTTGGGACAGGGGGCCTATGAGCAGTTCTTC.

This clone came up a few times. The chain carries TRBV28 and TRBJ1-4, with 9 bases fitting TRBD1. CDR1 and CDR2 (germline): MDHEN, SYDVKM. V dropped 6 bases and J dropped 8; count of bases not matched to a gene: 10. This CDR3 has 15 residues. The CDR3: CASSRNRGRREKLFF. In nucleotides, the CDR3 is TGTGCCAGCAGCCGAAACAGGGGGCGAAGAGAAAAACTGTTTTTT.

In this sample, this clone turned up a few times. This chain connects TRBV27 to TRBJ2-7, with 8 bases fitting TRBD1. The CDR3 is 13 residues long. Germline V lookup: CDR1 MNHEY, CDR2 SMNVEV (reference sequence). V trimming: 6 bases; J trimming: 3 bases; junction bases outside the gene matches: 4. The CDR3 DNA is TGTGCCAGCAGGGCCGGGACAGGCTACGAGCAGTACTTC. The encoded protein is CASRAGTGYEQYF.

This clone showed up just a few times. V is TRBV20-1 and J is TRBJ1-2; the D is unclear. The CDR3 runs 11 residues. The germline gives CDR1 DFQATT, CDR2 SNEGSKA (reference sequence). V lost 4 bases and J lost 8, with 11 bases in between. The CDR3 is CSATQQVGYTF. CDR3 in DNA: TGCAGTGCTACTCAGCAGGTGGGCTACACCTTC.

The V call is TRBV6-1, the J call TRBJ1-1, with D possibly TRBD1 on 6 matching bases. Germline CDR1 and CDR2: MNHNS and SASEGT. The CDR3 loop spans 10 amino acids. V gave up 8 bases and J gave up 10 bases, with 11 bases separating them. CDR3 coding DNA: TGTGCCAGCTACAGGGCAGGAGCTTTCTTT. As protein: CASYRAGAFF.

This clone has just a few counts. The chain uses TRBV6-5 and TRBJ1-2; 7 bases line up with TRBD1. This CDR3 region has 13 residues. The V gene's germline CDR1 is MNHEY and CDR2 SVGAGI. Trimming cost V 7 bases and J 5 bases; bases outside gene matches: 7. The CDR3 loop reads CASKTGTVYGYTF. The CDR3 region has the DNA TGTGCCAGCAAGACCGGGACAGTATATGGCTACACCTTC.

The rearrangement uses TRBV6-5 and TRBJ2-7, with TRBD1 identical over 8 bases. CDR3 length: 14 amino acids. V was clipped by 6 bases and J by 1 base; unmatched bases: 5. Germline assignment: CDR1 MNHEY and CDR2 SVGAGI. CDR3 residues: CASSRGQDSYEQYF. The CDR3 DNA reads as TGTGCCAGCAGCCGGGGACAGGATTCCTACGAGCAGTACTTC.

In its sample, this clone was seen a few times. CDR3 DNA sequence: TGTGCCAGCAGCCGAGATCCGGGAATGGGTTACGAGCAGTACTTC. Protein: CASSRDPGMGYEQYF. The V and J genes are TRBV5-6 and TRBJ2-7; possible D gene TRBD2, 5 bases. CDR3 length equals 15 residues. Deletions cut 4 bases from V and 4 bases from J, with 18 bases between. From germline, CDR1 is SGHDT and CDR2 YYEEEE. Supplemented by reference TRBV5-6 and TRBJ2-7, the full variable domain reads DAGVTQSPTHLIKTRGQQVTLRCSPKSGHDTVSWYQQALGQGPQFIFQYYEEEERQRGNFPDRFSGHQFPNYSSELNVNALLLGDSALYLCASSRDPGMGYEQYFGPGTRLTVT.

This clone turned up a few times. CDR3: CATEDGRSVNQPQHF. CDR3 sequence (DNA): TGTGCCACCGAAGACGGAAGAAGCGTAAATCAGCCCCAGCATTTT. This chain joins TRBV15 and TRBJ1-5, with D unclear. The V gene lost 8 bases and the J gene lost 4 bases, with 18 bases spanning the gap. Germline lookup yields CDR1 LNHNV and CDR2 YYDKDF (reference sequence). CDR3 length: 15 residues.

This clone was seen only a few times. This chain uses TRBV2 with TRBJ2-3, with TRBD2 matching 11 bases. The CDR3 runs to 14 residues. The junction had 3 bases not matched to a gene; V was cut back by 7 bases and J by 3 bases. Per germline, CDR1 SNHLY and CDR2 FYNNEI. The CDR3 DNA reads as TGTGCCAGCAAGGGGACTAGCGGAACAGATACGCAGTATTTT. The encoded protein is CASKGTSGTDTQYF.

The CDR3 region is CASSVAGGGNTIYF. CDR3 in DNA: TGTGCCAGCAGTGTTGCAGGGGGAGGAAACACCATATATTTT. The gene calls are TRBV25-1 and TRBJ1-3; 7 nucleotides align to TRBD1. Germline V gives CDR1 MGHDK, CDR2 SYGVNS. The trim removed 4 bases at V and 4 bases at J, leaving 4 bases unmatched. The CDR3 runs 14 residues.

In this sample, this clone turned up a few times. The chain is built from TRBV5-4 and TRBJ2-2, with TRBD2 matching 12 bases. The CDR3 covers 18 residues. CDR1 is SGHNT, CDR2 YYREEE, per germline (reference sequence). Trimming at V came to 2 bases and at J to 6 bases, leaving 11 bases not matched to a gene. CDR3 sequence: CASSLGASSGRAPGELFF. CDR3 DNA sequence: TGTGCCAGCAGCTTAGGTGCGTCTAGCGGGAGGGCCCCCGGGGAGCTGTTTTTT. Filled out from reference TRBV5-4 and TRBJ2-2, the complete variable domain reads ETGVTQSPTHLIKTRGQQVTLRCSSQSGHNTVSWYQQALGQGPQFIFQYYREEENGRGNFPPRFSGLQFPNYSSELNVNALELDDSALYLCASSLGASSGRAPGELFFGEGSRLTVL.